This entry lists 23 T cell receptor beta chains sequenced from one sample in a study of CD8 T cells in ankylosing spondylitis. TCRdb re-derived calls from the 5' RACE reads in MiXCR, one entry per CDR3 protein. This sample yields some 340,000 distinct CDR3 sequences, of which roughly 14% are seen a single time; less than 1.1% belongs to the top ten. Sequenced material: blood, either unsorted or a sorted T cell fraction (not recorded which). Every receptor here comes from a male donor with ankylosing spondylitis or in good health (not recorded which).

This clonotype was seen a handful of times. V is TRBV24-1 and J is TRBJ2-5, with no clear D. CDR1 and CDR2 (germline): KGHDR, SFDVKD. The CDR3 is 10 residues long. Trimming pared 8 bases from V and 5 bases from J, leaving 5 bases between. CDR3 nucleotide sequence: TGTGCCACCACGAGGGAGACCCAGTACTTC. It codes for CATTRETQYF.

This sequence joins TRBV7-6 and TRBJ2-3; possible D gene TRBD2, 5 bases. Germline CDR1 SGHVS, CDR2 FNYEAQ. The CDR3 has 15 residues. Trimming cost V 2 bases and J 5 bases, with 14 bases left between them. The CDR3 sequence is CASSLKLGRGDTQYF. The DNA for the CDR3 is TGTGCCAGCAGCTTAAAACTGGGGAGAGGAGATACGCAGTATTTT. Combining the CDR3 with reference TRBV7-6 and TRBJ2-3 gives the whole variable domain GAGVSQSPRYKVTKRGQDVALRCDPISGHVSLYWYRQALGQGPEFLTYFNYEAQQDKSGLPNDRFSAERPEGSISTLTIQRTEQRDSAMYRCASSLKLGRGDTQYFGPGTRLTVL.

In its sample, this clonotype was seen a few times. The chain joins TRBV29-1 to TRBJ1-1; possibly TRBD1 for D (5 bases). The CDR3 totals 12 residues. Germline values: CDR1 SQVTM, CDR2 ANQGSEA. V shed 6 bases and J shed 6 bases, with 14 bases lying between them. The CDR3 protein is CSVQGYLAEAFF. The CDR3 DNA reads as TGCAGCGTCCAGGGTTACCTAGCTGAAGCTTTCTTT.

This rearrangement joins TRBV19 to TRBJ2-5, with 13 bases identical to TRBD2. This CDR3 contains 15 residues. J gave up 5 bases and V 3 bases, and 3 bases lay outside the gene matches. Germline lookup yields CDR1 LNHDA and CDR2 SQIVND (reference sequence). CDR3 DNA: TGTGCCAGTAGTATGCTGGGACTAGCGGGGGAGACCCAGTACTTC. Translation gives CASSMLGLAGETQYF.

This clonotype was picked up a small number of times. The genes are TRBV20-1 and TRBJ1-5; unclear D gene. Germline V gene lookup returns CDR1 DFQATT and CDR2 SNEGSKA (reference sequence). This CDR3 is 12 amino acids long. Trimming shortened V by 6 bases and J by 1 base, and 7 bases separated the two germline ends. The CDR3 protein is CSARHSNQPQHF. The CDR3 coding sequence is TGCAGTGCCAGACACAGCAATCAGCCCCAGCATTTT.

This clonotype was seen a handful of times. The chain employs TRBV2 and TRBJ1-6; D is unclear. Deletions cut 1 base from V and 10 bases from J, with 11 bases between. Germline CDR1 reads SNHLY; CDR2 reads FYNNEI. This CDR3 has 14 amino acids. CDR3: CASSEDRVASPLHF. The CDR3 DNA is TGTGCCAGCAGTGAAGATAGGGTCGCGTCACCCCTCCACTTT.

This clonotype was seen more than once but under ten times. For the CDR3, the DNA is TGCGCCAGCAGCTTGGGAGCGACAGTTTACAATGAGCAGTTCTTC. Protein: CASSLGATVYNEQFF. This chain connects TRBV5-1 to TRBJ2-1, with a weak D call TRBD1 (5 bases). The CDR3 totals 15 residues. V lost 0 bases, J lost 4 bases, and 11 bases lay in between. Germline values: CDR1 SGHRS, CDR2 YFSETQ.

V is TRBV7-9 and J is TRBJ2-7, with D unclear. Trimming took 1 base from V and 9 from J, leaving 10 bases between them. Per germline, CDR1 SEHNR and CDR2 FQNEAQ (reference sequence). The CDR3 sequence is 12 residues long. CDR3 sequence reads: CASSLGDLGQYF. CDR3 coding DNA: TGTGCCAGCAGCTTAGGGGATCTGGGGCAGTACTTC.

The J gene is TRBJ1-1, the V gene TRBV5-1; 10 bases are a match to TRBD1. Germline V CDR1 and CDR2: SGHRS, YFSETQ. This CDR3 comprises 14 residues. V dropped 4 bases and J dropped 11; count of bases not matched to a gene: 11. CDR3 amino acids: CASSRGQGTIEAFF. CDR3 sequence (DNA): TGCGCCAGCAGCAGGGGACAGGGGACGATTGAGGCTTTCTTT.

This clonotype has ten or more counts. The chain has TRBV12-3 or TRBV12-4 and TRBJ2-2, with D possibly TRBD2 on 5 matching bases. V dropped 7 bases and J dropped 6 bases, with 12 bases sitting between them. This CDR3 is built from 13 residues. The CDR3 loop reads CASTPGLPGELFF. CDR3 coding DNA: TGTGCCAGCACTCCCGGACTTCCCGGGGAGCTGTTTTTT.

Ten or more counts support this clonotype. V usage is TRBV5-1 and J usage is TRBJ1-1; a weak D match, TRBD1 (5 bases). Trimming removed 0 bases at V and 1 base at J, with 10 bases between. Germline CDR1 SGHRS, CDR2 YFSETQ. This CDR3 region has 15 residues. The CDR3 is CASSLVGTANTEAFF. In nucleotides, the CDR3 is TGCGCCAGCAGCTTGGTCGGGACTGCGAACACTGAAGCTTTCTTT.

There are a few counts of this clonotype. The chain joins TRBV9 to TRBJ2-1, with D perhaps given as TRBD1 or TRBD2 (5 bases each). Germline values: CDR1 SGDLS, CDR2 YYNGEE. This CDR3 is 21 amino acids long. Trimming took 0 bases from V and 6 from J, leaving 31 bases between them. The DNA for the CDR3 is TGTGCCAGCAGCGTAGGTGTAGGGGCAGTCAATCTTGGGCTAGAGGGCAATGAGCAGTTCTTC. Amino acids: CASSVGVGAVNLGLEGNEQFF.

The V call is TRBV11-2, the J call TRBJ2-7; either TRBD1 or TRBD2 may supply D (5 bases each). V dropped 0 bases and J dropped 4 bases, with 10 bases sitting between them. The CDR3 contains 14 residues. The V gene's germline CDR1 is SGHAT and CDR2 FQNNGV. As DNA, the CDR3 is TGTGCCAGCAGCTTAGATGAGGGGTGGTACGAGCAGTACTTC. It is translated as CASSLDEGWYEQYF.

This clonotype has just a few counts. The rearrangement uses TRBV10-1 and TRBJ2-7; D is possibly TRBD1 (6 bases). The germline CDR1 and CDR2 sequences are WNHNN and SYGVQD (reference sequence). Between the trimmed V and J ends, which lost 3 bases and 5 bases, there was a span of 11 bases. The CDR3 has 13 residues. The CDR3 region has the DNA TGCGCCAGCAGTGAAACAGGGACGAACGAGCAGTACTTC. Translation: CASSETGTNEQYF.

The chain has TRBV9 and TRBJ1-4; D uncertain. The ends were cut back, 4 bases at V and 8 bases at J, with 18 bases in the middle. This CDR3 is built from 15 residues. The germline CDR1 and CDR2 sequences are SGDLS and YYNGEE. CDR3 amino acids: CASSPRPDISEKLFF. Written as DNA, the CDR3 is TGTGCCAGCAGCCCTAGGCCCGACATTTCCGAAAAACTGTTTTTT.

The chain employs TRBV29-1 and TRBJ2-1; D remains ambiguous. Per germline, CDR1 SQVTM and CDR2 ANQGSEA. The CDR3 has 11 residues. V was shortened by 6 bases and J by 7 bases, with 10 bases between the two germline ends. The CDR3 coding sequence is TGCAGCGTCGCGAAGTCTAATGAGCAGTTCTTC. It is translated as CSVAKSNEQFF.

Only a few counts were recorded for this clonotype. V usage is TRBV12-3 or TRBV12-4 and J usage is TRBJ2-5; 11 bases are shared with TRBD2. V dropped 3 bases and J dropped 1; count of bases not matched to a gene: 4. This CDR3 has 16 amino acids. CDR3 nucleotides: TGTGCCAGCAGTTTTCTAGCGGGAGGCCTCCAAGAGACCCAGTACTTC. Residues: CASSFLAGGLQETQYF.

This clonotype was seen a handful of times. The chain links TRBV7-6 to TRBJ2-7; D is ambiguous. This CDR3 spans 12 amino acids. CDR1 is SGHVS and CDR2 is FNYEAQ in the germline V gene. Trimming removed 3 bases at V and 6 bases at J, with 9 bases between. The DNA of the CDR3 is TGTGCCAGCAGCTTTCCCTCCGGCGAGCAGTACTTC. It codes for CASSFPSGEQYF.

The table lists this clonotype with a few counts. The rearrangement links TRBV7-8 to TRBJ1-1; D remains ambiguous. Trimming removed 7 bases from V and 1 base from J, with 16 bases in between. The CDR3 covers 15 residues. Germline V gene lookup returns CDR1 SGHVS and CDR2 FQNEAQ. CDR3 nucleotides: TGTGCCAGCACCCCCCGATGGAGGGAGAACACTGAAGCTTTCTTT. Protein sequence: CASTPRWRENTEAFF.

The chain couples TRBV5-4 to TRBJ1-2; 7 bases fit TRBD1. Germline loops: CDR1 SGHNT, CDR2 YYREEE (reference sequence). There are 14 residues in the CDR3. V was pared by 4 bases and J by 4 bases, with 7 bases of the junction left unmatched. In DNA form, the CDR3 reads TGTGCCAGCAGCCCTGACGACAGGGTCTATGGCTACACCTTC. Its protein product is CASSPDDRVYGYTF.

A few counts support this clonotype. The chain has TRBV7-8 and TRBJ2-2, with TRBD1 identical over 9 bases. Trimming cost V 5 bases and J 3 bases; bases outside gene matches: 7. The germline CDR1 and CDR2 sequences are SGHVS and FQNEAQ. The CDR3 is made up of 16 amino acids. The CDR3 is CASSPRGTGYTGELFF. The CDR3 nucleotides read TGTGCCAGCAGCCCCAGAGGGACAGGGTACACCGGGGAGCTGTTTTTT.

This clonotype was seen at least ten times. The rearrangement links TRBV3-1 to TRBJ2-5, with D uncertain. Germline V lookup: CDR1 LGHDT, CDR2 YNNKEL (reference sequence). This CDR3 is built from 15 residues. The ends were cut back, 2 bases at V and 2 bases at J, with 12 bases in the middle. This chain's CDR3 is CASSQYGAKQETQYF. CDR3 nucleotide sequence: TGTGCCAGCAGCCAATATGGAGCGAAACAAGAGACCCAGTACTTC.

The gene calls are TRBV6-1 and TRBJ1-3; maybe TRBD1 (6 bases). V was clipped by 7 bases and J by 0 bases, with 10 bases between them. CDR3 length equals 14 residues. Germline loops: CDR1 MNHNS, CDR2 SASEGT. CDR3 sequence (DNA): TGTGCCAGCAAACGGGACAACTCTGGAAACACCATATATTTT. This gives the protein CASKRDNSGNTIYF.